The 21 T cell receptor beta chains in this list originate from one sample, sequenced in a study of T cells after yellow fever vaccination. TCRdb re-analysed the 5' RACE reads in MiXCR, keeping a single row per CDR3 protein. The repertoire consists of some 560,000 distinct CDR3 sequences, with about a sixth occurring once and the leading ten covering 17%. Source: PBMCs, taken less than 6 days after the first yellow fever vaccination. The source is a man aged 18 to 30 who received the YFV17D yellow fever vaccine.

The chain is built from TRBV13 and TRBJ2-7, with D tentatively TRBD2 (6 bases). Germline V lookup: CDR1 PRHDT, CDR2 FYEKMQ (reference sequence). CDR3 size: 14 residues. Trimming shortened V by 4 bases and J by 7 bases, and 17 bases separated the two germline ends. In DNA form, the CDR3 reads TGTGCCAGCAGCTGGCGGGGATTAAAGCGGGAGCAGTACTTC. Translation: CASSWRGLKREQYF.

The chain employs TRBV20-1 and TRBJ1-2; 7 bases map to TRBD1. CDR3 size: 13 residues. The germline V gene encodes CDR1 DFQATT and CDR2 SNEGSKA (reference sequence). V was clipped by 4 bases and J by 8 bases; unmatched bases: 10. The CDR3 sequence: CSAKHDREGGYTF. The CDR3 DNA is TGCAGTGCTAAACATGACAGGGAAGGAGGCTACACCTTC.

This clonotype was recorded a few times. J is TRBJ2-3 and V is TRBV6-4; D unresolved. CDR3 length: 13 residues. The ends were cut back, 1 base at V and 4 bases at J, with 6 bases in the middle. Germline V gives CDR1 MRHNA, CDR2 SNTAGT. The CDR3 bases are TGTGCCAGCAGTGACTTCGCCGCAGATACGCAGTATTTT. Its protein product is CASSDFAADTQYF.

This clonotype was detected only a few times. The chain employs TRBV28 and TRBJ2-7, with a tentative D call TRBD1 (6 bases). Germline values: CDR1 MDHEN, CDR2 SYDVKM. The length of the CDR3 is 13 residues. Trimming cost V 6 bases and J 3 bases, with 12 bases left between them. The CDR3 DNA reads as TGTGCCAGCAGATTAGACAGGAGCTACGAGCAGTACGTC. It specifies CASRLDRSYEQYV.

This clonotype came up a few times. The chain is built from TRBV7-9 and TRBJ2-5; D is undetermined. The V end was cut by 5 bases, the J end by 4 bases, with 14 bases between. Germline CDR1 and CDR2: SEHNR and FQNEAQ (reference sequence). The CDR3 loop spans 14 amino acids. The CDR3 reads CASSPRAEIETQYF. CDR3 DNA: TGTGCCAGCAGCCCAAGGGCAGAAATAGAGACCCAGTACTTC.

The gene calls are TRBV5-1 and TRBJ2-7; D is uncertain. Looked up from germline, CDR1 is SGHRS and CDR2 is YFSETQ. V dropped 0 bases and J dropped 2 bases, with 9 bases sitting between them. The length of the CDR3 is 14 residues. The CDR3: CASSLEVKPYEQYF. In DNA, the CDR3 is TGCGCCAGCAGCTTGGAAGTCAAACCCTACGAGCAGTACTTC.

The chain links TRBV7-2 to TRBJ2-5; D unresolved. Germline V lookup: CDR1 SGHTA, CDR2 FQGNSA. This CDR3 contains 13 residues. V was cut by 6 bases and J by 6 bases, with 14 bases left in between. The CDR3 reads CASSAPPQQTQYF. The CDR3 DNA is TGTGCCAGCAGTGCCCCCCCCCAGCAGACCCAGTACTTC.

The chain is built from TRBV7-2 and TRBJ2-3; maybe TRBD1 (5 bases). Germline V gene data show CDR1 as SGHTA and CDR2 as FQGNSA. Trimming took 4 bases from V and 6 from J, leaving 11 bases between them. CDR3 length equals 13 residues. The CDR3 nucleotides read TGTGCCAGCAGCTCGCAGAAGGGGGATACGCAGTATTTT. This sequence encodes CASSSQKGDTQYF. Supplemented by reference TRBV7-2 and TRBJ2-3, the full variable domain reads GAGVSQSPSNKVTEKGKDVELRCDPISGHTALYWYRQSLGQGLEFLIYFQGNSAPDKSGLPSDRFSAERTGGSVSTLTIQRTQQEDSAVYLCASSSQKGDTQYFGPGTRLTVL.

This clonotype was counted only a few times. The chain employs TRBV23-1 and TRBJ2-7, with D possibly TRBD1 on 5 matching bases. TRBV23-1 is reported as an ORF; its role is uncertain. The CDR3 spans 13 residues. Deletions cut 2 bases from V and 4 bases from J, with 9 bases between. The CDR3 loop reads CASSQIRVYEQYV. The CDR3 DNA reads TGCGCCAGCAGTCAAATCAGGGTTTACGAGCAGTACGTC.

This clonotype was seen only a few times. The chain has TRBV27 and TRBJ2-1; 7 bases match TRBD2. V lost 7 bases and J lost 3; bases outside the gene matches: 9. Germline CDR1 and CDR2: MNHEY and SMNVEV (reference sequence). The CDR3 runs to 15 residues. The chain's CDR3 is CASNPRGDFYNEQFF. The DNA of the CDR3 is TGTGCCAGCAATCCCCGGGGGGACTTCTACAATGAGCAGTTCTTC.

This clonotype was seen a few times. V is TRBV11-2 and J is TRBJ2-1, with TRBD1 identical over 10 bases. Trimming took 4 bases from V and 7 from J; bases not matched to a gene: 7. Germline V gene sequence: CDR1 SGHAT, CDR2 FQNNGV. The CDR3 sequence is 15 residues long. The CDR3 reads CASSSPGQGLNEQFF. The CDR3 nucleotides are TGTGCCAGCAGCTCACCGGGACAGGGGTTGAATGAGCAGTTCTTC.

This clonotype was picked up many times. This chain links TRBV4-1 with TRBJ1-1; 7 bases line up with TRBD1. Germline trimming cut 5 bases from V and 3 bases from J; bases unmatched to any gene: 6. Germline V gene sequence: CDR1 MGHRA, CDR2 YSYEKL. The CDR3 covers 14 residues. The CDR3 sequence is CASSSAGGYTEAFF. CDR3 coding DNA: TGCGCCAGCAGCTCAGCAGGGGGGTACACTGAAGCTTTCTTT.

This clonotype was seen only a few times. This chain joins TRBV19 and TRBJ1-2, with 7 positions matching TRBD1. This CDR3 is 14 amino acids long. The germline gives CDR1 LNHDA, CDR2 SQIVND (reference sequence). Trimming cost V 11 bases and J 1 base; bases outside gene matches: 10. CDR3 coding DNA: TGTGCCGGTAAGACAGGGCGGCGTAACTATGGCTACACCTTC. This sequence encodes CAGKTGRRNYGYTF.

The sample holds a few counts of this clonotype. The chain carries TRBV2 and TRBJ1-1; TRBD1 is a possible D gene (6 bases). This CDR3 contains 16 residues. V was shortened by 7 bases and J by 0 bases, with 18 bases between the two germline ends. The germline CDR1 and CDR2 sequences are SNHLY and FYNNEI. The CDR3, as DNA: TGTGCCAGCACGACAGCGGGGGGGCCCATGAACACTGAAGCTTTCTTT. This encodes CASTTAGGPMNTEAFF.

This clonotype was observed a few times. This chain links TRBV5-4 with TRBJ1-2, with D unresolved. The CDR3 loop spans 14 amino acids. Germline CDR1 SGHNT, CDR2 YYREEE (reference sequence). V shed 2 bases and J shed 3 bases, with 11 bases lying between them. CDR3: CASSFRTPDYGYTF. The DNA for the CDR3 is TGTGCCAGCAGCTTCAGGACGCCGGACTATGGCTACACCTTC.

In this sample, this clonotype turned up a few times. The chain couples TRBV4-3 to TRBJ2-2, with D unresolved. The V end lost 0 bases, the J end lost 6 bases, and 11 bases lay between the germline ends. The CDR3 has 15 amino acids. Germline CDR1 LGHNA, CDR2 YSLEER. CDR3 nucleotide sequence: TGCGCCAGCAGCCAAGACAGACACTTTCCCGGGGAGCTGTTTTTT. It codes for CASSQDRHFPGELFF.

The V call is TRBV4-3, the J call TRBJ2-1, with TRBD2 as a possible D gene (6 bases). The V end was cut by 0 bases, the J end by 7 bases, with 22 bases between. Germline loops: CDR1 LGHNA, CDR2 YSLEER. This CDR3 has 18 residues. CDR3 sequence (DNA): TGCGCCAGCAGCCAAGAGGCTACTGGCTGGGGGGTTTCGAATGAGCAGTTCTTC. Translation gives CASSQEATGWGVSNEQFF.

This clonotype has a handful of counts. CDR3 in amino acids: CAIRTGTGGPNDYEQYF. For the CDR3, the DNA is TGTGCCATCAGGACCGGGACAGGGGGTCCCAACGATTACGAGCAGTACTTC. This chain links TRBV10-3 with TRBJ2-7, with 11 bases identical to TRBD1. Germline V gene sequence: CDR1 ENHRY, CDR2 SYGVKD. With V trimmed by 6 bases and J by 4 bases, 14 bases remained unmatched. This CDR3 spans 17 amino acids.

The V gene is TRBV9, the J gene TRBJ2-3; TRBD2 is a possible D gene (6 bases). V lost 0 bases, J lost 1 base, and 9 bases lay in between. The CDR3 is 15 residues long. Germline lookup yields CDR1 SGDLS and CDR2 YYNGEE. CDR3 residues: CASSVGGGGTDTQYF. The CDR3 nucleotides read TGTGCCAGCAGCGTAGGGGGCGGGGGCACAGATACGCAGTATTTT.

This clonotype was seen a handful of times. This sequence joins TRBV27 and TRBJ2-2; D remains ambiguous. Germline CDR1 MNHEY, CDR2 SMNVEV (reference sequence). Trimming removed 10 bases from V and 3 bases from J, with 9 bases in between. This CDR3 spans 12 amino acids. This chain's CDR3 is CAILTYTGELFF. CDR3 in DNA: TGTGCCATCCTGACATACACCGGGGAGCTGTTTTTT.

The rearrangement joins TRBV28 to TRBJ1-5; D unclear. The germline V gene has CDR1 MDHEN and CDR2 SYDVKM. Trimming left V 1 base short and J 6 bases short, with 4 bases between. The CDR3 extends over 12 amino acids. As DNA, the CDR3 is TGTGCCAGCAGTTTATTATCTCAGCCCCAGCATTTT. Its translation is CASSLLSQPQHF.